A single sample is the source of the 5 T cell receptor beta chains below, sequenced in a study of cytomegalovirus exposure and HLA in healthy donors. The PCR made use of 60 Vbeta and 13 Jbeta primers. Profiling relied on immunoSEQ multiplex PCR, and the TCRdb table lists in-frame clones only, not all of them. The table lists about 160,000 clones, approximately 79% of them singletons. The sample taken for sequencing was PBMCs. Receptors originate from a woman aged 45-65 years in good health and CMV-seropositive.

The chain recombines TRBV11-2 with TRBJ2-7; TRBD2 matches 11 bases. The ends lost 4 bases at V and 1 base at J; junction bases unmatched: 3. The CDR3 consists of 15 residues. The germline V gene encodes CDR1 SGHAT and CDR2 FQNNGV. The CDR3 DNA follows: TGTGCCAGCAGCTCGACTAGCGGGAATTCCTACGAGCAGTACTTC. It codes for CASSSTSGNSYEQYF.

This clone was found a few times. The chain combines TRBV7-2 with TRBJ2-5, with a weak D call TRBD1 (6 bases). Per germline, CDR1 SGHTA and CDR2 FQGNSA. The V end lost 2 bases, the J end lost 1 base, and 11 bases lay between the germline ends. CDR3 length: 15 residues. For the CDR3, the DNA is TGTGCCAGCAGCTTATCGGGGACACCCCAAGAGACCCAGTACTTC. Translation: CASSLSGTPQETQYF.

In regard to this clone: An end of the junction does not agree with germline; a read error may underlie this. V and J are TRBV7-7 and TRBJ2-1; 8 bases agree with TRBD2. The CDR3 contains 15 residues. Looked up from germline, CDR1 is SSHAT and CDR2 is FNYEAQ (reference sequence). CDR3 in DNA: TGTGCTAGCAGCTTAGAAACTAGCGGATACAATGAGCAGTTCTTC. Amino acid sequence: CASSLETSGYNEQFF.

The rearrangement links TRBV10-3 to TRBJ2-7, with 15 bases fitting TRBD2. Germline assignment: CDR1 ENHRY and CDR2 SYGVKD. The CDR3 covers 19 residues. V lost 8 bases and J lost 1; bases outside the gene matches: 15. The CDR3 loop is CAISPLSGTSGGRSYEQYF. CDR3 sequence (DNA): TGTGCCATCTCCCCACTTTCCGGGACTAGCGGGGGGAGATCCTACGAGCAGTACTTC.

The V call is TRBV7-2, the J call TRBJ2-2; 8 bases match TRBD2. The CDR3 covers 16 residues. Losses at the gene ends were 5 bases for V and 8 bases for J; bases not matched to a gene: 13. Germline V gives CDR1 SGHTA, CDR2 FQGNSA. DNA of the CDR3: TGTGCCAGCAGCCCCCGGCTAGCGGGTTCTAGAGGGGAGCTGTTTTTT. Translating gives CASSPRLAGSRGELFF.